This is a list of T cell receptor beta chains from one sample in a study of blood T cell repertoires in COVID-19. Clones were sequenced by immunoSEQ multiplex PCR, and TCRdb holds only the in-frame ones, with some missing. The sample has about 160,000 clones; about four fifths are singletons. Material: peripheral blood. Receptor source: a woman over 75 with acute or convalescent COVID-19. The CDR3 runs from the conserved cysteine through the conserved F or W. D genes are given only for firm matches. The listing skips clone size in some rows; elsewhere it reads once, few, many or a size class.

clone size | J gene | D gene | V gene | CDR3 protein | CDR3 DNA
- | TRBJ2-3 | TRBD2 | TRBV5-4 | CASSRGLAGDGASDTQYF | TGTGCCAGCAGCCGGGGACTAGCGGGAGACGGGGCGTCAGATACGCAGTATTTT
- | TRBJ2-5 | TRBD2 | TRBV19 | CASSIGAGWVETQYF | TGTGCCAGTAGTATCGGAGCGGGATGGGTGGAGACCCAGTACTTC
few | TRBJ1-2 | - | TRBV19 | CASNPPQGYGYTF | TGTGCCAGTAACCCGCCGCAGGGTTATGGCTACACCTTC
- | TRBJ1-1 | - | TRBV6-5 | CASSYSRTTLQAFF | TGTGCCAGCAGTTACTCGAGGACTACACTACAAGCTTTCTTT
- | TRBJ1-1 | - | TRBV18 | CASSSQVGGLSNTEAFF | TGTGCCAGCTCGTCGCAGGTCGGGGGGCTTTCGAACACTGAAGCTTTCTTT
- | TRBJ1-4 | - | TRBV6-5 | CASSPREGTNEKLFF | TGTGCCAGCAGCCCCAGGGAGGGAACTAATGAAAAACTGTTTTTT
once | TRBJ2-5 | TRBD2 | TRBV12-5 | CASGLGLAQETQYF | TGTGCTAGTGGTTTGGGACTAGCGCAAGAGACCCAGTACTTC
- | TRBJ2-2 | - | TRBV28 | CASRQGATGELFF | TGTGCCAGCAGGCAGGGTGCCACCGGGGAGCTGTTTTTT
- | TRBJ2-5 | - | TRBV5-1 | CASSEDLYQETQYF | TGCGCCAGCAGCGAAGACTTGTACCAAGAGACCCAGTACTTC
- | TRBJ2-5 | - | TRBV30 | CAWSVGASLSGTQYF | TGTGCCTGGAGTGTTGGAGCCTCACTTTCGGGGACCCAGTACTTC
- | TRBJ1-2 | - | TRBV7-9 | CASSPLDSYGYTF | TGTGCCAGCAGCCCCCTGGACAGCTATGGCTACACCTTC
- | TRBJ1-6 | - | TRBV7-2 | CASSLAAGPGNSPLHF | TGTGCCAGCAGCTTAGCTGCTGGGCCTGGTAATTCACCCCTCCACTTT
- | TRBJ2-3 | - | TRBV28 | CASSAGTDTQYF | TGTGCCAGCTCTGCGGGCACAGATACGCAGTATTTT
few | TRBJ1-5 | TRBD1 | TRBV24-1 | CATGGQSGQPQHF | TGTGCCACCGGGGGACAGTCCGGTCAGCCCCAGCATTTT
- | TRBJ1-1 | - | TRBV2 | CASGSVGRLNTEAFF | TGTGCCAGCGGCTCGGTAGGGAGGCTGAACACTGAAGCTTTCTTT
- | TRBJ2-7 | - | TRBV6-6 | CASSLRHGTYEQYF | TGTGCCAGCAGTTTGAGACACGGTACCTACGAGCAGTACTTC
- | TRBJ2-3 | - | TRBV12-5 | CASQSWSTDTQYF | TGTGCTAGTCAGTCCTGGTCAACAGATACGCAGTATTTT
- | TRBJ2-7 | TRBD2 | TRBV19 | CASKLTSGSYEQYF | TGTGCCAGTAAACTGACTAGCGGCTCCTACGAGCAGTACTTC
- | TRBJ1-2 | - | TRBV6-5 | CASSLQGQKNYGYTF | TGTGCCAGCAGCCTTCAGGGTCAGAAGAACTATGGCTACACCTTC
- | TRBJ2-1 | TRBD2 | TRBV3-1/TRBV3-2 | CASTQGRLAGASSYNEQFF | TGTGCCAGCACCCAGGGAAGGCTAGCGGGCGCGAGCTCCTACAATGAGCAGTTCTTC
- | TRBJ1-6 | TRBD1 | TRBV3-1/TRBV3-2 | CASSPQGSNNSPLHF | TGTGCCAGCAGCCCACAGGGGTCGAATAATTCACCCCTCCACTTT
- | TRBJ2-1 | - | TRBV6-6 | CASSWRDNEQFF | TGTGCCAGCAGTTGGCGGGACAATGAGCAGTTCTTC
- | TRBJ1-3 | TRBD1 | TRBV7-3 | CASSMGQAGNTIYF | TGTGCCAGCAGTATGGGACAGGCTGGAAACACCATATATTTT
- | TRBJ1-5 | - | TRBV6-5 | CASSYSRQPNQPQHF | TGTGCCAGCAGTTACTCGAGACAGCCCAATCAGCCCCAGCATTTT
- | TRBJ1-1 | - | TRBV4-1 | CASSQDLYRPNTEAFF | TGCGCCAGCAGCCAAGATTTGTACAGACCCAACACTGAAGCTTTCTTT
- | TRBJ2-3 | - | TRBV5-4 | CASSFQLDTQYF | TGTGCCAGCAGCTTTCAACTGGATACGCAGTATTTT
- | TRBJ1-2 | - | TRBV18 | CASSPNRDDYGYTF | TGTGCCAGCTCACCCAACAGGGACGACTATGGCTACACCTTC
- | TRBJ2-1 | TRBD2 | TRBV2 | CASRGDRTSGGLVNEQFF | TGTGCCAGCAGGGGGGATCGGACTAGCGGGGGCCTTGTCAATGAGCAGTTCTTC
- | TRBJ1-2 | - | TRBV6-5 | CASSYSRRDGYTF | TGTGCCAGCAGTTACTCCCGGAGGGATGGCTACACCTTC
- | TRBJ1-6 | TRBD1 | TRBV9 | CASSEGQGAGSPLHF | TGTGCCAGCAGCGAGGGACAGGGGGCGGGTTCACCCCTCCACTTT
- | TRBJ1-1 | - | TRBV6-6 | CASKPGGNTEAFF | TGTGCCAGCAAACCGGGGGGAAACACTGAAGCTTTCTTT
few | TRBJ1-6 | TRBD1 | TRBV30 | CAWTAWTGGYSPLHF | TGTGCCTGGACCGCCTGGACAGGGGGATATTCACCCCTCCACTTT
- | TRBJ1-5 | - | TRBV7-2 | CASSLFGGGQPQHF | TGTGCCAGCAGCTTATTCGGCGGAGGGCAGCCCCAGCATTTT
- | TRBJ2-6 | TRBD2 | TRBV19 | CASSNLAGGISGANVLTF | TGTGCCAGTAGTAATCTAGCGGGGGGTATCTCTGGGGCCAACGTCCTGACTTTC
- | TRBJ2-3 | - | TRBV21-1 | CASTLTGARADTQYF | TGTGCCAGCACCCTGACAGGGGCACGGGCAGATACGCAGTATTTT
many | TRBJ2-7 | - | TRBV21-1 | CASSAPGQGYEQYF | TGTGCCAGCAGCGCCCCGGGACAGGGGTACGAGCAGTACTTC
- | TRBJ2-1 | - | TRBV24-1 | CATSDRRVSGNEQFF | TGTGCCACCAGTGATAGGAGGGTCTCGGGCAATGAGCAGTTCTTC
- | TRBJ1-5 | TRBD1 | TRBV2 | CASRMGTGSRPQHF | TGTGCCAGCAGGATGGGGACAGGGTCGCGGCCCCAGCATTTT
- | TRBJ1-1 | - | TRBV2 | CATLQENTEAFF | TGTGCCACATTACAGGAGAACACTGAAGCTTTCTTT
few | TRBJ2-7 | TRBD1 | TRBV5-4 | CASSPNRGLGEQYF | TGTGCCAGCAGCCCGAACAGGGGGCTAGGGGAGCAGTACTTC
once | TRBJ1-3 | - | TRBV19 | CASSISRAGGNTIYF | TGTGCCAGTAGTATCTCCCGCGCCGGGGGAAACACCATATATTTT
- | TRBJ1-2 | TRBD1 | TRBV7-2 | CASSTGTGGYGYTF | TGTGCCAGCAGCACCGGGACAGGGGGGTATGGCTACACCTTC
- | TRBJ2-1 | - | TRBV10-1 | CASIPTSRGDNEQFF | TGCGCCAGCATCCCGACTAGTAGGGGCGACAATGAGCAGTTCTTC
- | TRBJ2-1 | TRBD2 | TRBV10-1 | CASSDFSGRNEQFF | TGCGCCAGCAGTGACTTTAGCGGGAGGAATGAGCAGTTCTTC
- | TRBJ1-1 | - | TRBV5-1 | CASSTGHLNTEAFF | TGCGCCAGCAGCACAGGACACTTGAACACTGAAGCTTTCTTT
few | TRBJ2-7 | TRBD1 | TRBV28 | CASSPRTGYAYEQYF | TGTGCCAGCAGTCCAAGGACAGGGTACGCCTACGAGCAGTACTTC
- | TRBJ1-1 | - | TRBV29-1 | CSVERGGIGTEAFF | TGCAGCGTTGAGCGCGGGGGAATTGGCACTGAAGCTTTCTTT
- | TRBJ2-6 | TRBD1 | TRBV3-1/TRBV3-2 | CASTRDRPRHGANVLTF | TGTGCCAGCACCCGGGACAGACCGAGGCACGGGGCCAACGTCCTGACTTTC
- | TRBJ2-4 | - | TRBV6-8 | CASARGRVGRNIQYF | TGTGCCAGCGCGAGGGGGCGCGTTGGGAGGAACATTCAGTACTTC
- | TRBJ2-7 | - | TRBV6-5 | CASSPRGTSAYEQYF | TGTGCCAGCAGTCCTCGGGGGACTTCGGCCTACGAGCAGTACTTC
few | TRBJ2-1 | - | TRBV5-1 | CASSTRFRDSWGQEQFF | TGCGCCAGCAGCACCAGGTTCCGGGACTCCTGGGGCCAAGAGCAGTTCTTC
- | TRBJ2-4 | TRBD1 | TRBV7-9 | CASSEEGGQLAKNIQYF | TGTGCCAGCAGCGAAGAAGGGGGCCAGCTAGCCAAAAACATTCAGTACTTC
many | TRBJ2-3 | TRBD2 | TRBV2 | CASRTPGLAGDGYLSTDTQYF | TGTGCCAGCAGGACCCCGGGACTAGCGGGAGATGGGTATCTGAGCACAGATACGCAGTATTTT
- | TRBJ2-5 | - | TRBV10-2 | CASSDQYSGQETQYF | TGCGCCAGCAGTGATCAGTACAGTGGCCAAGAGACCCAGTACTTC
- | TRBJ2-7 | TRBD1 | TRBV14 | CASSGSTGESYEQYF | TGTGCCAGCAGCGGATCGACAGGGGAGTCCTACGAGCAGTACTTC